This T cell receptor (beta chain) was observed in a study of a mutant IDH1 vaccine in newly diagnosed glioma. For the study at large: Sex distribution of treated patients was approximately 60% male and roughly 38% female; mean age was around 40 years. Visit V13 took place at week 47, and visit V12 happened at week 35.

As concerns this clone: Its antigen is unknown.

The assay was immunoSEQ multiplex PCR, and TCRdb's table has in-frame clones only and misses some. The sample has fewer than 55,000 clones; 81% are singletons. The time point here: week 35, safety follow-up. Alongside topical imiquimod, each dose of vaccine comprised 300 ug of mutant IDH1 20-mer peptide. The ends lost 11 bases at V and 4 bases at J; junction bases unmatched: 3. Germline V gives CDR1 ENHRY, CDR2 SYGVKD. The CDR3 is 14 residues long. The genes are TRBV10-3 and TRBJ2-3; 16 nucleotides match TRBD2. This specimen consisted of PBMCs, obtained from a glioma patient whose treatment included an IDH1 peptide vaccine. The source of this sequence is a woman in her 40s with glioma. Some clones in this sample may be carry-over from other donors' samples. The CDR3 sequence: CAVGTSGRADTQYF. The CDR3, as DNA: TGTGCCGTCGGGACTAGCGGGAGGGCAGATACGCAGTATTTT.